This TCR beta chain appears in the sequencing data of a study of shared T cell receptors in the human thymus. The junction had 13 bases not matched to a gene; V was cut back by 0 bases and J by 4 bases. The CDR3 covers 17 residues. From germline, CDR1 is SGHNT and CDR2 YYREEE (reference sequence). The data were produced by immunoSEQ multiplex PCR, yet TCRdb's version contains in-frame clones alone and is incomplete. Of about 540,000 clones detected, about 84% appear once; the ten largest clones hold less than 0.015%. The same sample was also studied in work on human thymus T cells. That source reports: Related research examined unrelated individuals and reported that their thymic repertoires overlapped highly.

This chain links TRBV5-4 with TRBJ2-7; 7 bases agree with TRBD2. The sequence was obtained from a boy under three years old with a congenital heart defect. Sample: thymocytes. Written as DNA, the CDR3 is TGTGCCAGCAGCTTGGGGCTAGCGGACGGGAGTGGGTACGAGCAGTACTTC. It is translated as CASSLGLADGSGYEQYF.